The 29 T cell receptor beta chains presented below share a single source sample, sequenced in a study of blood T cell repertoires in COVID-19. TCRdb keeps only in-frame clones here, not all; method: immunoSEQ multiplex PCR. The sample has 200,000 to 250,000 clones; about 87% are singletons. Sample: PBMCs or T cells enriched from blood (not recorded which). These receptors originate from a woman aged 25 to 39 who had recovered from COVID-19.

V usage is TRBV7-2 and J usage is TRBJ1-5, with D unresolved. CDR1 and CDR2 (germline): SGHTA, FQGNSA. Trimming took 2 bases from V and 5 from J, leaving 13 bases between them. CDR3 length: 15 residues. The CDR3 here is CASSLYLQVHQPQHF. CDR3 coding DNA: TGTGCCAGCAGCTTATACCTTCAGGTGCATCAGCCCCAGCATTTT.

About this clone itself: This CDR3 is also generated by other DNA sequences in the sample. The rearrangement uses TRBV7-3 and TRBJ1-1, with D tentatively TRBD1 (6 bases). The CDR3 contains 14 residues. The germline gives CDR1 SGHTA, CDR2 FQGTGA. The germline V and J ends were trimmed by 1 base and 4 bases, with 10 bases remaining between them. The CDR3 loop is CASSLSGGGTEAFF. For the CDR3, the DNA is TGTGCCAGCAGCTTAAGCGGGGGCGGCACTGAAGCTTTCTTT.

V is TRBV25-1 and J is TRBJ1-5, with D possibly matching TRBD1 (5 bases). The V gene lost 2 bases and the J gene lost 6 bases, with 14 bases spanning the gap. The germline gives CDR1 MGHDK, CDR2 SYGVNS. The CDR3 is made up of 15 amino acids. CDR3 amino acids: CASSEGKGATQPQHF. CDR3 coding DNA: TGTGCCAGCAGTGAAGGTAAAGGGGCTACTCAGCCCCAGCATTTT. The entire variable domain, with the rest obtained from reference TRBV25-1 and TRBJ1-5, is as follows: EADIYQTPRYLVIGTGKKITLECSQTMGHDKMYWYQQDPGMELHLIHYSYGVNSTEKGDLSSESTVSRIRTEHFPLTLESARPSHTSQYLCASSEGKGATQPQHFGDGTRLSIL.

The chain carries TRBV19 and TRBJ1-4; 8 positions agree with TRBD1. CDR3 length: 15 residues. V lost 3 bases, J lost 6 bases, and 6 bases stayed unmatched. The germline V gene has CDR1 LNHDA and CDR2 SQIVND (reference sequence). The CDR3 sequence is CASSIGQGFHEKLFF. CDR3 nucleotide sequence: TGTGCCAGTAGTATCGGACAGGGCTTTCATGAAAAACTGTTTTTT.

The chain uses TRBV29-1 and TRBJ1-1; 8 nucleotides agree with TRBD1. Germline CDR1 and CDR2: SQVTM and ANQGSEA. The CDR3 has 17 amino acids. Trimming cost V 7 bases and J 3 bases; bases outside gene matches: 19. CDR3 amino acids: CSAVRDRPPKRYTEAFF. Here the CDR3 DNA reads TGCAGCGCCGTGAGGGACAGGCCCCCGAAAAGGTACACTGAAGCTTTCTTT.

This chain connects TRBV5-6 to TRBJ1-5; possibly TRBD1 for D (6 bases). CDR1 is SGHDT, CDR2 YYEEEE, per germline. V lost 4 bases and J lost 0, with 14 bases in between. The CDR3 loop spans 16 amino acids. The CDR3 sequence: CASSARTAYSNQPQHF. For the CDR3, the DNA is TGTGCCAGCAGCGCCCGGACAGCTTATAGCAATCAGCCCCAGCATTTT.

The chain uses TRBV27 and TRBJ2-1; 12 bases line up with TRBD2. The CDR3 runs to 15 residues. CDR1 is MNHEY and CDR2 is SMNVEV in the germline V gene (reference sequence). V lost 3 bases, J lost 7 bases, and 4 bases stayed unmatched. The CDR3 nucleotides are TGTGCCAGCAGTTTCTCGACTAGCGGGGGTAATGAGCAGTTCTTC. It translates to CASSFSTSGGNEQFF.

The chain carries TRBV12-5 and TRBJ2-6; no clear D gene. The CDR3 has 15 amino acids. Trimming shortened V by 6 bases and J by 4 bases, and 13 bases separated the two germline ends. In germline, CDR1 is LGHNT, CDR2 FRNRAP. CDR3 in amino acids: CASGHGVMGANVLTF. As DNA, the CDR3 is TGTGCTAGTGGCCATGGAGTTATGGGGGCCAACGTCCTGACTTTC.

This chain connects TRBV7-9 to TRBJ1-1; TRBD1 agrees at 10 bases. The CDR3 is 15 residues long. Germline lookup yields CDR1 SEHNR and CDR2 FQNEAQ (reference sequence). V was clipped by 3 bases and J by 5 bases; unmatched bases: 6. In DNA, the CDR3 is TGTGCCAGCAGCTTGCGCGACAGGGGGCGTACTGAAGCTTTCTTT. It codes for CASSLRDRGRTEAFF. Using reference TRBV7-9 and TRBJ1-1 for the parts outside the CDR3, the full variable domain is DTGVSQNPRHKITKRGQNVTFRCDPISEHNRLYWYRQTLGQGPEFLTYFQNEAQLEKSRLLSDRFSAERPKGSFSTLEIQRTEQGDSAMYLCASSLRDRGRTEAFFGQGTRLTVV.

This chain connects TRBV2 to TRBJ1-2; D is ambiguous. CDR1 and CDR2 from the germline V gene are SNHLY and FYNNEI. The V and J ends lost 1 base and 4 bases respectively, with 4 bases between them. The CDR3 covers 12 residues. The CDR3 DNA reads TGTGCCAGCAGTGAAGACAGCTATGGCTACACCTTC. Its translation: CASSEDSYGYTF.

The chain links TRBV5-4 to TRBJ2-7, with D perhaps TRBD2 (6 bases). Between the trimmed V and J ends, which lost 3 bases and 5 bases, there was a span of 12 bases. Germline V gene sequence: CDR1 SGHNT, CDR2 YYREEE (reference sequence). The CDR3 runs 13 residues. This CDR3 reads CASSWTLADEQYF. The CDR3, as DNA: TGTGCCAGCAGCTGGACACTAGCCGACGAGCAGTACTTC. Variable domain in full (rest from reference TRBV5-4 and TRBJ2-7): ETGVTQSPTHLIKTRGQQVTLRCSSQSGHNTVSWYQQALGQGPQFIFQYYREEENGRGNFPPRFSGLQFPNYSSELNVNALELDDSALYLCASSWTLADEQYFGPGTRLTVT.

V usage is TRBV28 and J usage is TRBJ1-4; 9 bases match TRBD1. Germline CDR1 is MDHEN and CDR2 is SYDVKM. The length of the CDR3 is 16 residues. Germline trimming cut 5 bases from V and 4 bases from J; bases unmatched to any gene: 8. CDR3 sequence reads: CASSVQGAISNEKLFF. The CDR3 nucleotides are TGTGCCAGCAGTGTACAGGGGGCGATAAGTAATGAAAAACTGTTTTTT.

This chain uses TRBV7-3 with TRBJ2-7; D might be TRBD2 (6 bases). The CDR3 length is 13 residues. With 0 bases removed from V and 3 bases from J, the gap between germline ends came to 6 bases. Germline lookup yields CDR1 SGHTA and CDR2 FQGTGA. The CDR3 DNA follows: TGTGCCAGCAGCTTAACTAGCGGCTACGAGCAGTACTTC. It translates to CASSLTSGYEQYF.

The chain couples TRBV9 to TRBJ2-1; 11 nucleotides line up with TRBD2. V shed 3 bases and J 7 bases; nucleotides not matched to a gene: 6. Germline V gene sequence: CDR1 SGDLS, CDR2 YYNGEE. The CDR3 consists of 15 residues. The CDR3: CASSALAGAPNEQFF. The CDR3 DNA sequence: TGTGCCAGCAGCGCACTAGCGGGGGCCCCAAATGAGCAGTTCTTC.

This clone was detected only once. The chain uses TRBV6-5 and TRBJ2-1, with D perhaps TRBD2 (5 bases). The CDR3 totals 16 residues. Germline V gene sequence: CDR1 MNHEY, CDR2 SVGAGI. Trimming shortened V by 2 bases and J by 4 bases, and 15 bases separated the two germline ends. CDR3 residues: CASSYEGSGTYNEQFF. For the CDR3, the DNA is TGTGCCAGCAGTTACGAAGGTTCGGGAACATACAATGAGCAGTTCTTC.

This chain uses TRBV4-1 with TRBJ1-2, with 8 bases aligning to TRBD1. The CDR3 contains 16 residues. V shed 0 bases and J 2 bases; nucleotides not matched to a gene: 5. CDR1 and CDR2 (germline): MGHRA, YSYEKL. The CDR3 sequence is CASSQDQDRENYGYTF. CDR3 sequence (DNA): TGCGCCAGCAGCCAAGATCAGGACAGGGAGAACTATGGCTACACCTTC.

The chain is built from TRBV2 and TRBJ1-5, with D possibly being TRBD1 (5 bases). The V gene's germline CDR1 is SNHLY and CDR2 FYNNEI. CDR3 length equals 13 residues. The V gene lost 3 bases and the J gene lost 4 bases, with 7 bases spanning the gap. CDR3 DNA sequence: TGTGCCAGCAGTGACGCAGGGAATCAGCCCCAGCATTTT. It encodes CASSDAGNQPQHF.

The chain uses TRBV5-6 and TRBJ1-6; D not resolved. Germline V gives CDR1 SGHDT, CDR2 YYEEEE. The CDR3 sequence is 16 residues long. Deletions cut 4 bases from V and 0 bases from J, with 11 bases between. The CDR3 loop is CASSPPLSSYNSPLHF. The CDR3 nucleotides are TGTGCCAGCAGCCCCCCGTTGAGCTCCTATAATTCACCCCTCCACTTT.

The chain has TRBV4-2 and TRBJ2-2; 9 bases line up with TRBD1. Per germline, CDR1 LGHNA and CDR2 YNFKEQ. Unmatched junction bases numbered 9, after V lost 0 bases and J lost 7 bases. This CDR3 is built from 17 residues. The CDR3 here is CASSQDPPDRGSGELFF. CDR3 DNA sequence: TGTGCCAGCAGCCAAGATCCCCCCGACAGGGGGAGCGGGGAGCTGTTTTTT.

The chain employs TRBV3-1 (or the pseudogene TRBV3-2) and TRBJ2-2; 8 nucleotides line up with TRBD2. After removal of 1 base from V and 5 bases from J, the junction contained 9 bases not matched to a gene. Germline V gives CDR1 LGHDT, CDR2 YNNKEL (reference sequence). CDR3 length: 17 amino acids. In DNA, the CDR3 is TGTGCCAGCAGCCAAGTGAGGATTAGCGGGGTGACCGGGGAGCTGTTTTTT. This translates into CASSQVRISGVTGELFF.

The chain links TRBV4-2 to TRBJ1-2; a weak D match, TRBD1 (6 bases). Germline V lookup: CDR1 LGHNA, CDR2 YNFKEQ. V was clipped by 4 bases and J by 4 bases, with 16 bases between them. The CDR3 has 15 residues. DNA of the CDR3: TGTGCCAGCAGCCCGACCCTGGACAGCTCCTATGGCTACACCTTC. Residues: CASSPTLDSSYGYTF.

This chain uses TRBV5-1 with TRBJ1-2; 10 positions match TRBD1. The CDR3 is 15 amino acids. Trimming removed 2 bases from V and 5 bases from J; junction bases left unmatched: 6. Germline V gene data show CDR1 as SGHRS and CDR2 as YFSETQ. The CDR3 reads CASSLEGQGQYGYTF. In DNA form, the CDR3 reads TGCGCCAGCAGCTTAGAGGGACAGGGGCAGTATGGCTACACCTTC.

DNA of the CDR3: TGTGCCAGCAGTTTATTTCGAGACAATGAGCAGTTCTTC. It specifies CASSLFRDNEQFF. V and J are TRBV12-3 or TRBV12-4 and TRBJ2-1; D remains ambiguous. The V gene lost 2 bases and the J gene lost 5 bases, with 7 bases spanning the gap. This CDR3 contains 13 residues.

This chain uses TRBV19 with TRBJ2-5, with 9 bases lining up with TRBD1. This CDR3 has 15 residues. The germline CDR1 and CDR2 sequences are LNHDA and SQIVND (reference sequence). V lost 5 bases and J lost 5; bases outside the gene matches: 9. CDR3 loop: CASSPRATGGETQYF. CDR3 coding DNA: TGTGCCAGTAGTCCGCGCGCGACAGGGGGTGAGACCCAGTACTTC.

This sequence joins TRBV18 and TRBJ2-5; a possible D gene is TRBD2 (5 bases). Germline V lookup: CDR1 KGHSH, CDR2 LQKENI. The CDR3 totals 13 residues. V lost 1 base to trimming and J lost 2 bases, with 5 bases between them. CDR3 protein: CASSPRRQETQYF. CDR3 bases: TGTGCCAGCTCACCACGGAGGCAAGAGACCCAGTACTTC.

V and J are TRBV5-6 and TRBJ1-1, with TRBD1 matching over 8 bases. J lost 0 bases, V lost 3 bases, and 4 bases had no gene match. The length of the CDR3 is 15 residues. Germline V gives CDR1 SGHDT, CDR2 YYEEEE. The CDR3 DNA reads TGTGCCAGCAGCTACTTACAGGGGGTGAACACTGAAGCTTTCTTT. This gives the protein CASSYLQGVNTEAFF.

J is TRBJ2-3 and V is TRBV27, with a weak D call TRBD2 (5 bases). The CDR3 is 14 amino acids. The V end lost 0 bases, the J end lost 6 bases, and 10 bases lay between the germline ends. Germline V CDR1 and CDR2: MNHEY, SMNVEV (reference sequence). CDR3 DNA: TGTGCCAGCAGTTTATCGGCTAGCATGGATACGCAGTATTTT. Translation: CASSLSASMDTQYF.

V and J are TRBV11-2 and TRBJ2-3; 8 bases are a match to TRBD2. The J segment lost 2 bases and the V segment lost 3 bases, leaving 4 bases of the junction unmatched. CDR3 length: 15 amino acids. From germline, CDR1 is SGHAT and CDR2 FQNNGV. Here the CDR3 DNA reads TGTGCCAGCAGCTTCGGGGGGGCTGTCACAGATACGCAGTATTTT. Translation: CASSFGGAVTDTQYF.

This chain links TRBV9 with TRBJ1-6; D gene ambiguous. Trimming removed 0 bases from V and 6 bases from J, with 10 bases in between. CDR1 and CDR2 (germline): SGDLS, YYNGEE. The CDR3 is 15 residues long. CDR3 DNA sequence: TGTGCCAGCAGCGTAGACCCGGTCGGTAATTCACCCCTCCACTTT. It yields the protein CASSVDPVGNSPLHF.